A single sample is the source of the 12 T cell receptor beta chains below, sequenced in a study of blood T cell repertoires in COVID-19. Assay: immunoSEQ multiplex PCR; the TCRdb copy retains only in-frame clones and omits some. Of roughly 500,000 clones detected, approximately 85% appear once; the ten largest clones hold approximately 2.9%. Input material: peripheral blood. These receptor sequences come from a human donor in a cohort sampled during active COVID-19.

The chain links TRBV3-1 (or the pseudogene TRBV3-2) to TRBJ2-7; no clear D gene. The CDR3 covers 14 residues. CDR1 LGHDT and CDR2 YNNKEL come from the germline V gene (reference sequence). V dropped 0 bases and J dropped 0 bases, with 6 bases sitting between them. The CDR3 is CASSQESDSYEQYF. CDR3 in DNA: TGTGCCAGCAGCCAAGAAAGCGACTCCTACGAGCAGTACTTC.

The CDR3 reads CASSVSRQREAFF. CDR3 nucleotides: TGTGCCAGTAGTGTGTCGCGGCAAAGAGAAGCTTTCTTT. The rearrangement joins TRBV19 to TRBJ1-1, with D unclear. V was clipped by 5 bases and J by 8 bases, with 15 bases between them. The CDR3 has 13 amino acids. Per germline, CDR1 LNHDA and CDR2 SQIVND (reference sequence).

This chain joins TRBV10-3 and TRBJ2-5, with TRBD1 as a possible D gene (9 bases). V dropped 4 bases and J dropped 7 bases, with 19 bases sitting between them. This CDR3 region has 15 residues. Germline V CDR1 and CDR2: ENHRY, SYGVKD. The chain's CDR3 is CAISGTGQGLGTQYF. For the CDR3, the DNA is TGTGCCATCAGTGGGACGGGACAGGGACTAGGGACCCAGTACTTC.

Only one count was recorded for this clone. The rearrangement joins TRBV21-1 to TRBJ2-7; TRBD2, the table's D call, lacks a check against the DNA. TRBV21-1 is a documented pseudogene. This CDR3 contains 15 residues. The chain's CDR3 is CASSKGWRAGYEQYF. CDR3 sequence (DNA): TGTGCCAGCAGCAAAGGGTGGCGGGCTGGCTACGAGCAGTATTTC.

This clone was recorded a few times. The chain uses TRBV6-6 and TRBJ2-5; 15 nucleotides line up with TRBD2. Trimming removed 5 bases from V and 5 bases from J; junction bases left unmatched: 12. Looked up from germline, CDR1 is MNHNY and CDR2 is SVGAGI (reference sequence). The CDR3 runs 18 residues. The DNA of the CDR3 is TGTGCCAGCAGTCCTCCGGGACTAGCGGGAGGCCACCGGGAGACCCAGTACTTC. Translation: CASSPPGLAGGHRETQYF.

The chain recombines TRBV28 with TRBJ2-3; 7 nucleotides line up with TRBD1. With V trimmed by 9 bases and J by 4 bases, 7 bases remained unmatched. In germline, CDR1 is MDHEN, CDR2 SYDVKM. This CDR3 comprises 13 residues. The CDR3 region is CASRGPQPDTQYF. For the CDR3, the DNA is TGTGCCAGTAGGGGGCCCCAACCAGATACGCAGTATTTT.

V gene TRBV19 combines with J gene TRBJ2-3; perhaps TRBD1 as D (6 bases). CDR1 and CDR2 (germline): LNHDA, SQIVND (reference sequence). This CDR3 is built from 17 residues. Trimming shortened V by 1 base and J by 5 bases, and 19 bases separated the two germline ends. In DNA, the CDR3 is TGTGCCAGTAGTATAGTACTCACAGGGAGTGCCAGAGATACGCAGTATTTT. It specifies CASSIVLTGSARDTQYF.

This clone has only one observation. The CDR3 region has the DNA TGTGCCAGCACCTTGAGTGGACACCTGGAGGGAGAAAAACTGTTTTTT. This encodes CASTLSGHLEGEKLFF. The chain couples TRBV21-1 to TRBJ1-4. TRBV21-1 is deemed a pseudogene. CDR3 size: 16 residues.

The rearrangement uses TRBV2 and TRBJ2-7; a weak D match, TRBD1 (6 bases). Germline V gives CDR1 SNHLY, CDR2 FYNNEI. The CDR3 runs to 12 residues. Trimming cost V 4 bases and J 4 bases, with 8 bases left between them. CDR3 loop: CASSVQGYEQYF. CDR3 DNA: TGTGCCAGCAGTGTACAGGGATACGAGCAGTACTTC.

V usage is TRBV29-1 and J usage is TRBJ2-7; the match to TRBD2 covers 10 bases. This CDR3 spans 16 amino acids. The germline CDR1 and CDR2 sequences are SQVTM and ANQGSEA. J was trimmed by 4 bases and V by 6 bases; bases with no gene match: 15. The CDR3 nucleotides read TGCAGCGTCACCGGGACTAGCGCACTCCCGCCTTACGAGCAGTACTTC. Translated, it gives CSVTGTSALPPYEQYF.

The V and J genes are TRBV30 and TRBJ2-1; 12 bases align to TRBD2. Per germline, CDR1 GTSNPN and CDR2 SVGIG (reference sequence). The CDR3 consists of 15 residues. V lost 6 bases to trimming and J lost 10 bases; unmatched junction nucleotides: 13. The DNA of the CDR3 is TGTGCCTGCCACCACAATGGGCTAGCGGGAGGGGAGCAGTTCTTC. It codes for CACHHNGLAGGEQFF.

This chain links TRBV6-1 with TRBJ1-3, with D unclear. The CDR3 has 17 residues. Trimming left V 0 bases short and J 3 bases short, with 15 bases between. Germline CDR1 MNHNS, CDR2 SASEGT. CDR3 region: CASSEAFRLRDGNTIYF. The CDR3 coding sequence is TGTGCCAGCAGTGAAGCGTTCAGACTTCGGGATGGAAACACCATATATTTT.